Shown below are 27 T cell receptor beta chains from a single sample sequenced in a study of blood T cell repertoires in COVID-19. Assay used: immunoSEQ multiplex PCR; TCRdb lists only in-frame clones, some missing. The sample records some 250,000 clones, 70% to 90% being singletons. The sequenced sample consisted of PBMCs or T cells enriched from blood (not recorded which). These receptors were obtained from a woman in her forties or fifties who had recovered from COVID-19.

This chain uses TRBV4-2 with TRBJ1-4; 10 nucleotides align to TRBD1. From germline, CDR1 is LGHNA and CDR2 YNFKEQ. J was trimmed by 4 bases and V by 6 bases; bases with no gene match: 11. The CDR3 consists of 17 residues. The CDR3 spells CASRSRDRGADNEKLFF. The CDR3 DNA reads as TGTGCCAGCAGATCCCGGGACAGGGGCGCAGATAATGAAAAACTGTTTTTT.

The chain recombines TRBV19 with TRBJ1-6; D is uncertain. The CDR3 totals 17 residues. V was shortened by 5 bases and J by 8 bases, with 22 bases between the two germline ends. Germline CDR1 LNHDA, CDR2 SQIVND (reference sequence). CDR3 sequence: CASSQAGGRPFHSPLHF. CDR3 DNA: TGTGCCAGTAGTCAGGCGGGCGGCCGGCCATTCCATTCACCCCTCCACTTT.

The chain joins TRBV7-9 to TRBJ2-1; D gene ambiguous. This CDR3 is built from 13 residues. CDR1 and CDR2 from the germline V gene are SEHNR and FQNEAQ (reference sequence). Trimming took 2 bases from V and 10 from J, leaving 12 bases between them. The chain's CDR3 is CASSLNGLTEQFF. The CDR3 nucleotides read TGTGCCAGCAGCTTAAATGGGTTGACAGAGCAGTTCTTC.

The chain carries TRBV27 and TRBJ2-1; 9 nucleotides line up with TRBD1. V shed 8 bases, J shed 4 bases, and the junction held 9 bases outside the gene matches. CDR3 length: 15 residues. Germline CDR1 and CDR2: MNHEY and SMNVEV (reference sequence). The CDR3 region has the DNA TGTGCCAGCGCGACGCGGGGACAGGGATACAATGAGCAGTTCTTC. It codes for CASATRGQGYNEQFF.

In its sample, this clone was seen once. CDR3 nucleotides: TGTGCCATCGGACAGCAAAATTCACCCCTCCACTTT. Amino acid sequence: CAIGQQNSPLHF. V usage is TRBV10-3 and J usage is TRBJ1-6; D is possibly TRBD1 (6 bases). Deletions cut 8 bases from V and 7 bases from J, with 9 bases between. CDR1 and CDR2 from the germline V gene are ENHRY and SYGVKD. The CDR3 has 12 residues.

The chain uses TRBV11-2 and TRBJ1-2; D may be TRBD1 (6 bases). The germline V gene has CDR1 SGHAT and CDR2 FQNNGV. This CDR3 spans 16 amino acids. Trimming left V 5 bases short and J 0 bases short, with 16 bases between. The CDR3 loop is CASSQRGAGPNYGYTF. The CDR3 bases are TGTGCCAGCAGCCAGCGGGGGGCAGGGCCTAACTATGGCTACACCTTC.

Only a few counts were recorded for this clone. V is TRBV6-5 and J is TRBJ2-7; D gene unclear. This CDR3 is 13 amino acids long. Germline V gives CDR1 MNHEY, CDR2 SVGAGI. Trimming removed 6 bases from V and 2 bases from J, with 11 bases in between. CDR3 protein: CASRISGAYEQYF. DNA of the CDR3: TGTGCCAGCAGAATCAGTGGTGCCTACGAGCAGTACTTC.

This sequence joins TRBV2 and TRBJ1-2; 8 bases are a match to TRBD1. The CDR3 length is 14 residues. Germline V gene data show CDR1 as SNHLY and CDR2 as FYNNEI. V shed 6 bases, J shed 4 bases, and the junction held 7 bases outside the gene matches. The CDR3 sequence is CASSDRDRFYGYTF. Here the CDR3 DNA reads TGTGCCAGCAGCGATCGGGACAGGTTCTATGGCTACACCTTC. The entire variable domain, with the rest obtained from reference TRBV2 and TRBJ1-2, is as follows: EPEVTQTPSHQVTQMGQEVILRCVPISNHLYFYWYRQILGQKVEFLVSFYNNEISEKSEIFDDQFSVERPDGSNFTLKIRSTKLEDSAMYFCASSDRDRFYGYTFGSGTRLTVV.

This chain joins TRBV27 and TRBJ1-2; D perhaps matches TRBD1 (6 bases). This CDR3 is built from 13 residues. Germline V gene lookup returns CDR1 MNHEY and CDR2 SMNVEV (reference sequence). Trimming took 7 bases from V and 7 from J, leaving 16 bases between them. DNA for the CDR3: TGTGCCAGCATGCTACACAAAGGGGGTGGCTACACCTTC. Its protein is CASMLHKGGGYTF.

This clone came up a few times. The gene calls are TRBV15 and TRBJ1-3; D is perhaps TRBD1 (5 bases). Looked up from germline, CDR1 is LNHNV and CDR2 is YYDKDF (reference sequence). Trimming removed 1 base from V and 4 bases from J, with 14 bases in between. There are 16 residues in the CDR3. This CDR3 is CATSRAGGTAGNTIYF. Here the CDR3 DNA reads TGTGCCACCAGCAGAGCCGGGGGGACGGCCGGAAACACCATATATTTT.

The chain's CDR3 is CASSWGQGEQYF. The CDR3 region has the DNA TGTGCCAGCAGCTGGGGGCAGGGGGAGCAGTACTTC. V and J are TRBV5-6 and TRBJ2-7, with D perhaps TRBD1 (6 bases). The CDR3 extends over 12 amino acids. V lost 3 bases to trimming and J lost 7 bases, with 11 bases between them. Germline V gene sequence: CDR1 SGHDT, CDR2 YYEEEE.

This rearrangement joins TRBV5-1 to TRBJ2-7; TRBD2 agrees at 7 bases. From germline, CDR1 is SGHRS and CDR2 YFSETQ. This CDR3 contains 14 residues. The J segment lost 5 bases and the V segment lost 0 bases, leaving 5 bases of the junction unmatched. For the CDR3, the DNA is TGCGCCAGCAGCTTGGTTCCCACTAGCGACGAGCAGTACTTC. Protein product: CASSLVPTSDEQYF.

Here the CDR3 reads CASCGLAETGELFF. The CDR3, as DNA: TGTGCCAGCTGTGGGCTAGCGGAAACCGGGGAGCTGTTTTTT. The chain recombines TRBV7-9 with TRBJ2-2, with 7 bases matching TRBD2. Per germline, CDR1 SEHNR and CDR2 FQNEAQ (reference sequence). J gave up 5 bases and V 8 bases, and 8 bases lay outside the gene matches. The CDR3 is made up of 14 amino acids.

The chain employs TRBV3-1 (or the pseudogene TRBV3-2) and TRBJ2-3; 10 bases match TRBD2. Germline V lookup: CDR1 LGHDT, CDR2 YNNKEL (reference sequence). This CDR3 is built from 15 residues. Unmatched junction bases numbered 2, after V lost 1 base and J lost 4 bases. The CDR3 spells CASSQGGLAADTQYF. DNA for the CDR3: TGTGCCAGCAGCCAAGGCGGACTAGCGGCAGATACGCAGTATTTT.

This clone was detected only once. The chain employs TRBV27 and TRBJ2-3; perhaps TRBD2 as D (6 bases). There are 17 residues in the CDR3. Trimming took off 4 bases at V and 2 bases at J, with 19 bases between the two ends. CDR1 is MNHEY, CDR2 SMNVEV, per germline (reference sequence). The CDR3 reads CASSSRLDPLSTDTQYF. CDR3 nucleotides: TGTGCCAGCAGTTCAAGACTAGACCCGCTTTCCACAGATACGCAGTATTTT.

This sequence joins TRBV19 and TRBJ2-7; possibly TRBD2 for D (5 bases). Germline V gene data show CDR1 as LNHDA and CDR2 as SQIVND (reference sequence). V was trimmed by 3 bases and J by 2 bases, leaving 8 bases between them. The CDR3 spans 13 residues. The CDR3 is CASSIRDPYEQYF. The CDR3 DNA is TGTGCCAGTAGTATTCGGGATCCCTACGAGCAGTACTTC. The complete variable domain, with remaining parts taken from reference TRBV19 and TRBJ2-7, reads DGGITQSPKYLFRKEGQNVTLSCEQNLNHDAMYWYRQDPGQGLRLIYYSQIVNDFQKGDIAEGYSVSREKKESFPLTVTSAQKNPTAFYLCASSIRDPYEQYFGPGTRLTVT.

The chain couples TRBV27 to TRBJ1-1; D not certain. There are 14 residues in the CDR3. V lost 2 bases and J 1 base, leaving 8 bases between the germline ends. In germline, CDR1 is MNHEY, CDR2 SMNVEV (reference sequence). The CDR3 nucleotides are TGTGCCAGCAGTTTAGTGGGAGGGAACACTGAAGCTTTCTTT. Its translation is CASSLVGGNTEAFF.

This chain connects TRBV16 to TRBJ1-2; no clear D. There are 12 residues in the CDR3. V was cut by 4 bases and J by 10 bases, with 13 bases left in between. CDR1 and CDR2 from the germline V gene are KGHSY and FQNENV. The CDR3 reads CASSLGDPTYTF. The CDR3 region has the DNA TGTGCCAGCAGCCTCGGGGATCCTACCTACACCTTC.

This chain joins TRBV28 and TRBJ2-1, with TRBD2 matching over 10 bases. Trimming took 8 bases from V and 4 from J; bases not matched to a gene: 5. CDR3 length: 14 amino acids. Germline V lookup: CDR1 MDHEN, CDR2 SYDVKM. The CDR3 region is CASRTSGTYNEQFF. For the CDR3, the DNA is TGTGCCAGCCGTACTAGCGGGACGTACAATGAGCAGTTCTTC.

This chain links TRBV29-1 with TRBJ1-2, with unresolved D. Trimming shortened V by 4 bases and J by 2 bases, and 14 bases separated the two germline ends. Germline V gene data show CDR1 as SQVTM and CDR2 as ANQGSEA. The CDR3 is 14 residues long. In DNA, the CDR3 is TGCAGCGTTGGTCCCAGACTATCAAACTATGGCTACACCTTC. It translates to CSVGPRLSNYGYTF.

The chain links TRBV5-6 to TRBJ2-1; D is perhaps TRBD2 (5 bases). This CDR3 has 13 amino acids. CDR1 and CDR2 from the germline V gene are SGHDT and YYEEEE. V was pared by 4 bases and J by 8 bases, with 13 bases between. The CDR3 DNA reads TGTGCCAGCAGCCCTCGCCTAGCCTATGAGCAGTTCTTC. Its translation: CASSPRLAYEQFF.

The J gene is TRBJ2-1, the V gene TRBV6-5, with D perhaps TRBD2 (7 bases). Trimming took off 2 bases at V and 0 bases at J, with 11 bases between the two ends. The CDR3 has 16 amino acids. Germline V lookup: CDR1 MNHEY, CDR2 SVGAGI. Written as DNA, the CDR3 is TGTGCCAGCAGTTACGCGGGGGCGAGCTCCTACAATGAGCAGTTCTTC. Its translation: CASSYAGASSYNEQFF.

The rearrangement links TRBV6-5 to TRBJ1-1; TRBD1 might be the D (6 bases). The CDR3 runs to 14 residues. Trimming removed 1 base at V and 5 bases at J, with 11 bases between. From germline, CDR1 is MNHEY and CDR2 SVGAGI. As DNA, the CDR3 is TGTGCCAGCAGTTACTGGGGGCTGGGGACTGAAGCTTTCTTT. Translated: CASSYWGLGTEAFF.

The chain links TRBV19 to TRBJ1-1, with a weak D call TRBD1 (5 bases). There are 16 residues in the CDR3. CDR1 and CDR2 (germline): LNHDA, SQIVND (reference sequence). The V end was cut by 4 bases, the J end by 0 bases, with 15 bases between. The chain's CDR3 is CASSTQGTPLNTEAFF. In DNA form, the CDR3 reads TGTGCCAGTAGTACTCAGGGAACCCCCCTGAACACTGAAGCTTTCTTT.

The gene calls are TRBV28 and TRBJ1-5; D unclear. The length of the CDR3 is 15 residues. Trimming removed 4 bases from V and 0 bases from J, with 10 bases in between. CDR1 is MDHEN and CDR2 is SYDVKM in the germline V gene. CDR3: CASSSSTHSNQPQHF. DNA for the CDR3: TGTGCCAGCAGTTCCAGTACCCATAGCAATCAGCCCCAGCATTTT.

This clone was seen once. The J gene is TRBJ2-3, the V gene TRBV7-3; no clear D. Trimming removed 6 bases from V and 0 bases from J, with 7 bases in between. The germline V gene encodes CDR1 SGHTA and CDR2 FQGTGA. This CDR3 is built from 13 residues. CDR3 coding DNA: TGTGCCAGCAGGCCCAGTAGCACAGATACGCAGTATTTT. Its protein is CASRPSSTDTQYF.

In DNA form, the CDR3 reads TGTGCCAGCAGCTTGCGGGGGCCCTATAATTCACCCCTCCACTTT. This gives the protein CASSLRGPYNSPLHF. The chain has TRBV7-8 and TRBJ1-6; possibly TRBD1 for D (6 bases). This CDR3 comprises 15 residues. CDR1 SGHVS and CDR2 FQNEAQ come from the germline V gene. V gave up 3 bases and J gave up 2 bases, with 8 bases separating them.